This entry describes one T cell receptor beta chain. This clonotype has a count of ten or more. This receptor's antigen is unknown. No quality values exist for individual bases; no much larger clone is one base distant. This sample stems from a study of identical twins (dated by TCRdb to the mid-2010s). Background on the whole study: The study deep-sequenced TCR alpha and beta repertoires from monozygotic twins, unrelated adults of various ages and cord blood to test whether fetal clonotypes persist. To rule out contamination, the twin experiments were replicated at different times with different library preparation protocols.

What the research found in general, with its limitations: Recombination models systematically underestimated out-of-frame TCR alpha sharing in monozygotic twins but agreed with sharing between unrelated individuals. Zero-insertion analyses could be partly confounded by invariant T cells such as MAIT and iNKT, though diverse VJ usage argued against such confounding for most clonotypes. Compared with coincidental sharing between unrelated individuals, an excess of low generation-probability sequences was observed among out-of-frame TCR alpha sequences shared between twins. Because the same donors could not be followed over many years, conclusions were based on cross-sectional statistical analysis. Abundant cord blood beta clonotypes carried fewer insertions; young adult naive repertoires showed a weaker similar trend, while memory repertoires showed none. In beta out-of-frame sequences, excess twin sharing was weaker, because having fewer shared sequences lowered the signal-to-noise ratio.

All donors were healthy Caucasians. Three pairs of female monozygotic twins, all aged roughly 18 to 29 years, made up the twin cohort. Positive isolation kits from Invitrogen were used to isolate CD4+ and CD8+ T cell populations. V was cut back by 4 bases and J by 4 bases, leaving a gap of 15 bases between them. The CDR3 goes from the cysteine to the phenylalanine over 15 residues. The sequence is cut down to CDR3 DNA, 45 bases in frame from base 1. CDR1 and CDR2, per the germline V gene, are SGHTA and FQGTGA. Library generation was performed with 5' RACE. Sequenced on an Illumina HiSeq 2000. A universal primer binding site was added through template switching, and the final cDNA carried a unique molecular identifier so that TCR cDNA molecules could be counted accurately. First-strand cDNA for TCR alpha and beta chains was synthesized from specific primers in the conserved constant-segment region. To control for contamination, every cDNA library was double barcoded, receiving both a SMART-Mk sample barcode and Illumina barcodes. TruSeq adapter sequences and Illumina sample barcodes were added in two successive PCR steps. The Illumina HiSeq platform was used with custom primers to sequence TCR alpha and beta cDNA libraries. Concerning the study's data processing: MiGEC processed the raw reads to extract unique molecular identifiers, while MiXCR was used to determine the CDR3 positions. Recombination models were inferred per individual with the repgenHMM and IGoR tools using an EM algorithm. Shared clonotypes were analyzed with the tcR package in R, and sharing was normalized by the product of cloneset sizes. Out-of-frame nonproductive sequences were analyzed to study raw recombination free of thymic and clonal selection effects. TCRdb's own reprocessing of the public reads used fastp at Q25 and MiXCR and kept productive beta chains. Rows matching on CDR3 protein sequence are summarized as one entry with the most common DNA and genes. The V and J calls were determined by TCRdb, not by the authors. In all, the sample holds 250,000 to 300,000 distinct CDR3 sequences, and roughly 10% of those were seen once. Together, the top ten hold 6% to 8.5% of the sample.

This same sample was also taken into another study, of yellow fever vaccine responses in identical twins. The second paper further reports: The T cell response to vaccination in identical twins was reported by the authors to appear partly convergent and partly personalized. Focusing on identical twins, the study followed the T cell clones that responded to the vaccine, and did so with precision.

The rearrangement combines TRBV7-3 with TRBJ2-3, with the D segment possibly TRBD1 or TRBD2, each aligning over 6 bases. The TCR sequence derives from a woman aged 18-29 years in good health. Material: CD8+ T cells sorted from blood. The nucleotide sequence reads TGTGCCAGCAGCTCACTTTCCGGGGGCGCAGATACGCAGTATTTT. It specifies CASSSLSGGADTQYF. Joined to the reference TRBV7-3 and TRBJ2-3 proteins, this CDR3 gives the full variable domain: GAGVSQTPSNKVTEKGKYVELRCDPISGHTALYWYRQSLGQGPEFLIYFQGTGAADDSGLPNDRFFAVRPEGSVSTLKIQRTERGDSAVYLCASSSLSGGADTQYFGPGTRLTVL.